These 21 T cell receptor beta chains share one sample of origin, sequenced in a study of blood T cell repertoires in COVID-19. This table comes from immunoSEQ multiplex PCR, and its TCRdb copy is limited to in-frame clones, with some not included. The table has 200,000 to 250,000 clones, 88% seen once. Sequencing was performed on peripheral blood. The receptors come from a young man with active or convalescent COVID-19.

The chain employs TRBV6-5 and TRBJ2-1, with 8 bases identical to TRBD1. The CDR3 totals 15 residues. The V and J ends lost 6 bases and 10 bases, in that order; junction bases with no gene match: 14. The germline CDR1 and CDR2 sequences are MNHEY and SVGAGI. The CDR3 is CASSLGQVRNGEQFF. CDR3 coding DNA: TGTGCCAGCAGCCTGGGACAGGTTCGGAATGGAGAGCAGTTCTTC.

V usage is TRBV5-4 and J usage is TRBJ1-1; TRBD1 matches at 7 bases. Germline-derived CDR1 and CDR2 are SGHNT and YYREEE (reference sequence). The CDR3 covers 17 residues. V shed 0 bases, J shed 1 base, and the junction held 9 bases outside the gene matches. The CDR3 sequence is CASSLGQGGLSNTEAFF. The DNA for the CDR3 is TGTGCCAGCAGCTTGGGACAGGGTGGCCTATCGAACACTGAAGCTTTCTTT. Full variable domain (outside the CDR3, taken from reference TRBV5-4 and TRBJ1-1): ETGVTQSPTHLIKTRGQQVTLRCSSQSGHNTVSWYQQALGQGPQFIFQYYREEENGRGNFPPRFSGLQFPNYSSELNVNALELDDSALYLCASSLGQGGLSNTEAFFGQGTRLTVV.

The rearrangement joins TRBV7-2 to TRBJ2-7; 10 positions agree with TRBD2. The CDR3 has 16 residues. The V gene's germline CDR1 is SGHTA and CDR2 FQGNSA. J lost 4 bases, V lost 5 bases, and 11 bases had no gene match. CDR3 DNA sequence: TGTGCCAGCAGCGCCCCGACCGGGACTAGCGTGTACGAGCAGTACTTC. Translation gives CASSAPTGTSVYEQYF.

This sequence joins TRBV30 and TRBJ2-3; 7 bases line up with TRBD1. In germline, CDR1 is GTSNPN, CDR2 SVGIG (reference sequence). V shed 7 bases and J 2 bases; nucleotides not matched to a gene: 15. This CDR3 spans 16 amino acids. CDR3 sequence (DNA): TGTGCCTCTGAGAAGCCCCTAGGGGGCCTCACAGATACGCAGTATTTT. Encoded protein: CASEKPLGGLTDTQYF.

The chain recombines TRBV12-3 or TRBV12-4 with TRBJ2-1, with D hard to call. The CDR3 consists of 12 residues. Trimming pared 5 bases from V and 9 bases from J, leaving 11 bases between. Here the CDR3 reads CASSTPSSEQFF. In DNA form, the CDR3 reads TGTGCCAGCAGTACCCCTAGTAGTGAGCAGTTCTTC.

This clone was observed at least ten times. The chain couples TRBV5-4 to TRBJ1-1, with 7 nucleotides matching TRBD1. The germline gives CDR1 SGHNT, CDR2 YYREEE (reference sequence). Losses at the gene ends were 4 bases for V and 1 base for J; bases not matched to a gene: 10. This CDR3 has 16 amino acids. CDR3 DNA: TGTGCCAGCAGCACTGGGAAGGGGGCGAGGAACACTGAAGCTTTCTTT. Residues: CASSTGKGARNTEAFF.

The chain recombines TRBV7-2 with TRBJ2-1; D is ambiguous. Deletions cut 1 base from V and 10 bases from J, with 11 bases between. The CDR3 sequence is 13 residues long. CDR1 SGHTA and CDR2 FQGNSA come from the germline V gene. The CDR3 is CASSLGVGREQFF. CDR3 coding DNA: TGTGCCAGCAGCTTAGGAGTAGGCAGGGAGCAGTTCTTC.

The chain has TRBV5-4 and TRBJ2-7; TRBD2 is a possible D gene (6 bases). The V gene lost 7 bases and the J gene lost 3 bases, with 20 bases spanning the gap. Per germline, CDR1 SGHNT and CDR2 YYREEE (reference sequence). There are 15 residues in the CDR3. CDR3 region: CASSVGVAANYEQYF. As DNA, the CDR3 is TGTGCCAGCTCGGTGGGGGTAGCGGCGAACTACGAGCAGTACTTC.

This clone was seen a single time. The V and J genes are TRBV11-2 and TRBJ1-2; no clear D. This CDR3 is 15 amino acids long. CDR1 and CDR2 from the germline V gene are SGHAT and FQNNGV. The V gene lost 5 bases and the J gene lost 4 bases, with 17 bases spanning the gap. The CDR3 region is CASSPEGHLGYGYTF. DNA for the CDR3: TGTGCCAGCAGCCCAGAGGGTCATCTGGGCTATGGCTACACCTTC. Together with reference TRBV11-2 and TRBJ1-2, the CDR3 gives the full variable domain: EAGVAQSPRYKIIEKRQSVAFWCNPISGHATLYWYQQILGQGPKLLIQFQNNGVVDDSQLPKDRFSAERLKGVDSTLKIQPAKLEDSAVYLCASSPEGHLGYGYTFGSGTRLTVV.

The chain employs TRBV5-1 and TRBJ2-1, with 10 nucleotides matching TRBD2. The CDR3 covers 16 residues. Per the germline V gene, CDR1 is SGHRS and CDR2 is YFSETQ. The junction had 8 bases not matched to a gene; V was cut back by 3 bases and J by 5 bases. CDR3 nucleotide sequence: TGCGCCAGCAGCTCGATGAGCGGGAGGGGGAACAATGAGCAGTTCTTC. It encodes CASSSMSGRGNNEQFF.

The chain is built from TRBV28 and TRBJ1-2, with 8 bases fitting TRBD1. The CDR3 has 15 residues. The trim removed 3 bases at V and 6 bases at J, leaving 9 bases unmatched. Germline V gives CDR1 MDHEN, CDR2 SYDVKM. CDR3 bases: TGTGCCAGCAGTTTGGGTACAGGGGGGCCTAATGGCTACACCTTC. This sequence encodes CASSLGTGGPNGYTF.

The chain carries TRBV5-1 and TRBJ2-7; 9 bases align to TRBD1. Unmatched junction bases numbered 8, after V lost 5 bases and J lost 5 bases. Germline values: CDR1 SGHRS, CDR2 YFSETQ. The CDR3 is made up of 14 amino acids. The CDR3 DNA reads as TGCGCCAGCAGACGGGGACAGGGCGGCCACGAGCAGTACTTC. Its protein product is CASRRGQGGHEQYF.

The genes are TRBV5-4 and TRBJ1-1; 7 positions match TRBD1. This CDR3 is built from 14 residues. With 4 bases clipped from V and 7 bases from J, the junction kept 10 bases outside the gene matches. From germline, CDR1 is SGHNT and CDR2 YYREEE (reference sequence). CDR3 loop: CASSHLGQNYEAFF. In DNA, the CDR3 is TGTGCCAGCAGCCACTTGGGACAGAACTATGAAGCTTTCTTT.

This clone was picked up one time. The chain uses TRBV5-6 and TRBJ1-1, with 9 bases that match TRBD1. Germline V gene data show CDR1 as SGHDT and CDR2 as YYEEEE. The CDR3 is 17 amino acids. V lost 0 bases to trimming and J lost 5 bases; unmatched junction nucleotides: 11. The DNA for the CDR3 is TGTGCCAGCAGCTTGGGCGGGACAGGGATTACGGGGACTGAAGCTTTCTTT. It yields the protein CASSLGGTGITGTEAFF.

This clone was seen only a few times. Other DNA sequences in the same sample also yield this CDR3. The chain is built from TRBV7-9 and TRBJ2-7; 7 bases agree with TRBD2. CDR1 SEHNR and CDR2 FQNEAQ come from the germline V gene (reference sequence). CDR3 length: 13 amino acids. V shed 3 bases and J 3 bases; nucleotides not matched to a gene: 2. Here the CDR3 DNA reads TGTGCCAGCAGCTTTGGGGGGGACTACGAGCAGTACTTC. Residues: CASSFGGDYEQYF.

This chain joins TRBV19 and TRBJ1-1, with 11 bases identical to TRBD1. CDR3 size: 14 residues. V lost 6 bases and J lost 6; bases outside the gene matches: 6. Germline V CDR1 and CDR2: LNHDA, SQIVND (reference sequence). The chain's CDR3 is CASRSDRGRPEAFF. The CDR3 DNA sequence: TGTGCCAGTAGATCGGACAGGGGGCGACCTGAAGCTTTCTTT.

Written as DNA, the CDR3 is TGTGCCAGCAGCCCGGTCGGGGAGCAGGAGTACGAGCAGTACTTC. It codes for CASSPVGEQEYEQYF. The chain joins TRBV14 to TRBJ2-7; possible D gene TRBD2, 5 bases. Germline lookup yields CDR1 SGHDN and CDR2 FVKESK. V was cut by 4 bases and J by 4 bases, with 17 bases left in between. This CDR3 comprises 15 residues.

This clone was counted between two and nine times. The genes are TRBV6-4 and TRBJ2-1; 9 bases are shared with TRBD1. Germline V gene sequence: CDR1 MRHNA, CDR2 SNTAGT. The V gene end was trimmed by 2 bases and the J gene end by 5 bases; junction bases not matched to a gene: 1. CDR3 length: 14 amino acids. CDR3 DNA sequence: TGTGCCAGCAGTGACACAGGGGGCCACAATGAGCAGTTCTTC. This sequence encodes CASSDTGGHNEQFF.

This clone was counted between two and nine times. The chain joins TRBV6-2 or TRBV6-3 to TRBJ1-5; 7 bases match TRBD1. CDR3 length equals 16 residues. Trimming removed 6 bases from V and 3 bases from J; junction bases left unmatched: 11. The germline V gene encodes CDR1 MNHEY and CDR2 SVGEGT. CDR3 DNA sequence: TGTGCCAGCAGCAAGAGGGGGCCGTTAGACAATCAGCCCCAGCATTTT. Translating it yields CASSKRGPLDNQPQHF.

This clone was picked up a small number of times. V gene TRBV18 combines with J gene TRBJ2-1; 9 bases agree with TRBD1. Germline trimming cut 5 bases from V and 7 bases from J; bases unmatched to any gene: 9. This CDR3 comprises 15 residues. The germline V gene encodes CDR1 KGHSH and CDR2 LQKENI. The CDR3 sequence is CASSSRQGEWNEQFF. The CDR3 coding sequence is TGTGCCAGCTCATCGAGACAGGGGGAATGGAATGAGCAGTTCTTC.

The genes are TRBV7-8 and TRBJ1-6; maybe TRBD1 (6 bases). Trimming stripped 6 bases from V and 0 bases from J, with 24 bases between. The V gene's germline CDR1 is SGHVS and CDR2 FQNEAQ. The CDR3 is made up of 20 amino acids. CDR3 in DNA: TGTGCCAGCAGGCTTAGAGGGGCAGGCAGGGGTAGCTCCTATAATTCACCCCTCCACTTT. It is translated as CASRLRGAGRGSSYNSPLHF.